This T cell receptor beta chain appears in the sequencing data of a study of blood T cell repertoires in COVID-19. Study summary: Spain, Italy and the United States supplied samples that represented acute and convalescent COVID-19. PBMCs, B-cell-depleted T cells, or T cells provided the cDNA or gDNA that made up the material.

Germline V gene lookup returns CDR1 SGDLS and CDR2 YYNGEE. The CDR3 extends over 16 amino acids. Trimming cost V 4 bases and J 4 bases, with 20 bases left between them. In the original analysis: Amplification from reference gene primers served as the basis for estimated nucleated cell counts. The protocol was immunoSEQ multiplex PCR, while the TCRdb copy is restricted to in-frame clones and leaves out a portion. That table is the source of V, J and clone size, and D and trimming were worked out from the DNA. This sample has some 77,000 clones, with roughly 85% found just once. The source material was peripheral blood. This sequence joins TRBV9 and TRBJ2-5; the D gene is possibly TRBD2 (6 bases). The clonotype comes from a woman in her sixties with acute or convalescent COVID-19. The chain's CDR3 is CASSPQPAGRAETQYF. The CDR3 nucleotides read TGTGCCAGCAGCCCTCAACCGGCGGGACGGGCAGAGACCCAGTACTTC.